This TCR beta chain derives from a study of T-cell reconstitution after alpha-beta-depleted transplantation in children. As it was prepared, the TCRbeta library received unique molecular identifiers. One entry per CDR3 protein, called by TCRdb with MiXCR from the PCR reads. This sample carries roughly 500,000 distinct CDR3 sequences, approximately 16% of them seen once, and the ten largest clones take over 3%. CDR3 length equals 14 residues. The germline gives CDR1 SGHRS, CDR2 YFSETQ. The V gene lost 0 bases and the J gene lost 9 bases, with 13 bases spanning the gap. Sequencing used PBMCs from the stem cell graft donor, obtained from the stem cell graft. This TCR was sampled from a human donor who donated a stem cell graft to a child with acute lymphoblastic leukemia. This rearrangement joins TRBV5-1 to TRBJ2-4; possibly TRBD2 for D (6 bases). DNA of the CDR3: TGCGCCAGCAGCTTGGATGGAGGGAGAGCCATTCAGTACTTC. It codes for CASSLDGGRAIQYF.